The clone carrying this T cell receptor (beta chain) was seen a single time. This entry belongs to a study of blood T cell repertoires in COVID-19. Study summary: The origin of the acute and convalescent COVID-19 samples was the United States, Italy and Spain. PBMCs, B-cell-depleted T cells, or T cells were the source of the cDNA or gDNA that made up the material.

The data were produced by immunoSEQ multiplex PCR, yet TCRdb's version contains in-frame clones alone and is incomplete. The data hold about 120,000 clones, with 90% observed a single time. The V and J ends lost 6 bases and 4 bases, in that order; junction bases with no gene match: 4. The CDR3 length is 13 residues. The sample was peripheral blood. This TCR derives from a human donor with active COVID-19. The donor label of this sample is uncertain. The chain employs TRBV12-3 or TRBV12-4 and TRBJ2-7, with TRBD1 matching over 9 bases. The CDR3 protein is CASSDRGGYEQYF. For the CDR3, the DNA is TGTGCCAGCAGCGACAGGGGGGGATACGAGCAGTACTTC.